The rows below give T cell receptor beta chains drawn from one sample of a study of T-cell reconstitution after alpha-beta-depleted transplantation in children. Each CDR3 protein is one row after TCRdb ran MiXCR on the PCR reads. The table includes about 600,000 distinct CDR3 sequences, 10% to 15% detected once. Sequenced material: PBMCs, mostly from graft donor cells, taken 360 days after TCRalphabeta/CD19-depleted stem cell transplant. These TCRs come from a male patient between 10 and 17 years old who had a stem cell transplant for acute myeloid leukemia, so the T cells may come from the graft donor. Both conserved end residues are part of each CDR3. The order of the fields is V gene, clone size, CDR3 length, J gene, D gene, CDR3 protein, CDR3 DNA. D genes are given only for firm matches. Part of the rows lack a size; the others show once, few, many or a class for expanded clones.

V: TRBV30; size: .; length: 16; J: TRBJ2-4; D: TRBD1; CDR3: CAWKSLTGGLMNIQYF; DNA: TGTGCCTGGAAATCCCTGACAGGGGGCCTTATGAACATTCAGTACTTC
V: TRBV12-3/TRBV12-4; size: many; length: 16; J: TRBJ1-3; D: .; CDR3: CASSSPGTLSGNTIYF; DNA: TGTGCCAGCAGTTCACCCGGGACACTCTCTGGAAACACCATATATTTT
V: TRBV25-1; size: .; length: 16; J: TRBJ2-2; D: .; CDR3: CASSHGLIANTGELFF; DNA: TGTGCCAGCAGTCACGGGCTTATCGCGAACACCGGGGAGCTGTTTTTT
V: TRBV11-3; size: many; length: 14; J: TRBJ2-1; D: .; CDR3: CASSLIGAAGEQFF; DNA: TGTGCCAGCAGCCTCATCGGGGCTGCGGGTGAGCAGTTCTTC
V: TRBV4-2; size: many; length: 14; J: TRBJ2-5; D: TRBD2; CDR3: CASSLAGVGETQYF; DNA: TGTGCCAGCAGCTTAGCGGGAGTAGGGGAGACCCAGTACTTC
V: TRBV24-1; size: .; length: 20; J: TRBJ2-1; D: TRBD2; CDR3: CATSDLRVDGTSGAYNEQFF; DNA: TGTGCCACCAGTGATTTGAGGGTCGACGGGACTAGCGGGGCTTACAATGAGCAGTTCTTC
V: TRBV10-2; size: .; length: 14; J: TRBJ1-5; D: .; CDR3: CASSPRGFIEPQHF; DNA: TGCGCCAGCAGCCCAAGGGGGTTTATCGAGCCCCAGCATTTT
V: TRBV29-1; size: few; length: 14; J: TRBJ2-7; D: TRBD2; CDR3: CSVLTSGRTYEQYF; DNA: TGCAGCGTTCTGACTAGCGGGAGAACCTACGAGCAGTACTTC
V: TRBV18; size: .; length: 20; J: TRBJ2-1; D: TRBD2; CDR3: CASSPLTGAGTSGTYNEQFF; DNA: TGTGCCAGCTCACCACTCACCGGGGCCGGTACTAGCGGGACTTACAATGAGCAGTTCTTC
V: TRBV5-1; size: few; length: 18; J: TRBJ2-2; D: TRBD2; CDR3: CASSPLRAGGRGTGELFF; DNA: TGCGCCAGCAGCCCCCTAAGGGCGGGAGGCCGCGGCACCGGGGAGCTGTTTTTT
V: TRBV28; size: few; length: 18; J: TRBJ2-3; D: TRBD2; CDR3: CASSFLGPGGFFRDTQYF; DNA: TGTGCCAGCAGTTTCCTGGGACCGGGGGGATTCTTTAGAGATACGCAGTATTTT
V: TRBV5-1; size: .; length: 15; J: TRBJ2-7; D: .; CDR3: CASRSVGGTGYEQYF; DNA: TGCGCCAGCCGGTCGGTGGGAGGCACGGGCTACGAGCAGTACTTC
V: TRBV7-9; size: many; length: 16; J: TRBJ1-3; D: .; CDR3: CASSLPTESSGNTIYF; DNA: TGTGCCAGCAGCTTACCAACCGAGTCCTCTGGAAACACCATATATTTT
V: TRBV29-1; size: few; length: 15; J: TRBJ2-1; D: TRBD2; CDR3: CSVEPLAGSYNEQFF; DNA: TGCAGCGTTGAACCACTAGCGGGGTCTTACAATGAGCAGTTCTTC
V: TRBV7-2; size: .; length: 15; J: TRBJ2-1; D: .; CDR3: CASSLAAGEGLEQFF; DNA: TGTGCCAGCAGCTTAGCGGCGGGTGAGGGTCTGGAGCAGTTCTTC
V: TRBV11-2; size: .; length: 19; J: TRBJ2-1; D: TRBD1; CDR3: CASSLREQGASQAYNEQFF; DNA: TGTGCCAGCAGCTTGAGAGAACAGGGGGCAAGTCAAGCCTACAATGAGCAGTTCTTC
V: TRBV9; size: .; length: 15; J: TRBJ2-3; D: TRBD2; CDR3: CASSATSGRTDTQYF; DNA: TGTGCCAGCAGCGCAACTAGCGGGAGGACAGATACGCAGTATTTT
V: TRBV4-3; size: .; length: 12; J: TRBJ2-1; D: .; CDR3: CASSQEPYEQFF; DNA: TGCGCCAGCAGCCAAGAGCCATATGAGCAGTTCTTC
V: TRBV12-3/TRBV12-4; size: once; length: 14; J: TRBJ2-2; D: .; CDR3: CASNRIPNTGELFF; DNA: TGTGCCAGCAATAGAATACCGAACACCGGGGAGCTGTTTTTT
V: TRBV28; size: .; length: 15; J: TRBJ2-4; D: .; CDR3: CASSRGDTAKNIQYF; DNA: TGTGCCAGCAGCCGTGGTGACACAGCCAAAAACATTCAGTACTTC
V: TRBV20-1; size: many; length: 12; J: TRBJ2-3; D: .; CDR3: CRTGRSTDTQYF; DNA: TGCAGGACGGGACGGAGCACAGATACGCAGTATTTT
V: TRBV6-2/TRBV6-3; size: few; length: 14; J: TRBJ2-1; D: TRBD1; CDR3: CASSYWDSYNEQFF; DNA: TGTGCCAGCAGTTATTGGGACAGCTACAATGAGCAGTTCTTC
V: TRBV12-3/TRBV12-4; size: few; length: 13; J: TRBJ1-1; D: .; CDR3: CASTWDGNTEAFF; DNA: TGTGCCAGCACCTGGGACGGGAACACTGAAGCTTTCTTT
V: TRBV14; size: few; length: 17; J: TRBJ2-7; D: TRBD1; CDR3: CASSHSPTGQGFHEQYF; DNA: TGTGCCAGCAGCCATAGCCCCACGGGACAGGGGTTCCACGAGCAGTACTTC
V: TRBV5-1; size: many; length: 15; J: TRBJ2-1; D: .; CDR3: CASFNPGPFGDEQFF; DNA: TGCGCCAGCTTTAATCCGGGACCTTTTGGCGATGAGCAGTTCTTC
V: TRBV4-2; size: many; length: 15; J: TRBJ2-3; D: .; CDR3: CASSQGTVGTDTQYF; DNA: TGTGCCAGCAGCCAAGGGACGGTAGGGACAGATACGCAGTATTTT
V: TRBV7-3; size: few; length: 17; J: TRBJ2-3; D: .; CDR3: CASSLTGRMPLTDTQYF; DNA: TGTGCCAGCAGCTTAACGGGACGGATGCCTCTTACAGATACGCAGTATTTT
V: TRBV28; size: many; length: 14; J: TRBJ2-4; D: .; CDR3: CASRTDSLKNIQYF; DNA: TGTGCCAGCAGGACGGACAGCCTCAAAAACATTCAGTACTTC
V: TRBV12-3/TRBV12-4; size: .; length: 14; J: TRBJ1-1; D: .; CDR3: CASSLRGGGGEAFF; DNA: TGTGCCAGCAGTTTAAGGGGGGGAGGGGGTGAAGCTTTCTTT
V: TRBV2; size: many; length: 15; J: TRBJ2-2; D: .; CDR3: CASLGTVANTGELFF; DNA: TGTGCCAGCCTTGGGACCGTTGCGAACACCGGGGAGCTGTTTTTT
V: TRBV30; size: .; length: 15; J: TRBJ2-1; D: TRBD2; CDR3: CAWKVLAGGYNEQFF; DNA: TGTGCCTGGAAGGTGTTGGCGGGAGGGTACAATGAGCAGTTCTTC
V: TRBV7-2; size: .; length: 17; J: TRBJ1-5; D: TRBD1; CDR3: CASSSGTGWRGNQPQHF; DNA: TGTGCCAGCAGTTCCGGGACAGGTTGGAGAGGCAATCAGCCCCAGCATTTT
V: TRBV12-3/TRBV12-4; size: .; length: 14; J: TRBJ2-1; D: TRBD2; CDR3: CASRRAGVPNEQFF; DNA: TGTGCCAGCAGGAGGGCGGGAGTTCCCAATGAGCAGTTCTTC
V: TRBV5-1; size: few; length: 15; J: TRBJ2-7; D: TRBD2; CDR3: CASSYRLAGIYEQYF; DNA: TGCGCCAGCAGTTATCGACTAGCGGGAATCTACGAGCAGTACTTC
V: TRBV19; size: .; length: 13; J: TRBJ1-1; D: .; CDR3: CASSIGGNTEAFF; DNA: TGTGCCAGTAGTATAGGGGGGAACACTGAAGCTTTCTTT
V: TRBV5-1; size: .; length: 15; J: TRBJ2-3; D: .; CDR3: CASSFPEGATDTQYF; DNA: TGCGCCAGCAGCTTCCCAGAGGGAGCCACAGATACGCAGTATTTT
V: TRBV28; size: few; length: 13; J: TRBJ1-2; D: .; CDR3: CASSFAGAYGYTF; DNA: TGTGCCAGCAGTTTCGCGGGGGCGTATGGCTACACCTTC
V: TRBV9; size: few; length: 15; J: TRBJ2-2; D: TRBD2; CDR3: CASSVVAGNTGELFF; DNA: TGTGCCAGCAGCGTAGTAGCGGGAAACACCGGGGAGCTGTTTTTT
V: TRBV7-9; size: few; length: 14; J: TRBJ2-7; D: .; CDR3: CASSLAWTPYEQYF; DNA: TGTGCCAGCAGCTTAGCGTGGACCCCCTACGAGCAGTACTTC
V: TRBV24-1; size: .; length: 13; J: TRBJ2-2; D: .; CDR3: CATRGPHTGELFF; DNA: TGTGCCACCAGGGGACCGCACACCGGGGAGCTGTTTTTT
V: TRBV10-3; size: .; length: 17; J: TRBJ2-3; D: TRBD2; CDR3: CAISEFDSGRAFDTQYF; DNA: TGTGCCATCAGTGAGTTTGATAGCGGGAGGGCCTTCGATACGCAGTATTTT
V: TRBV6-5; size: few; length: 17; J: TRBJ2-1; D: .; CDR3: CASSYAPTGAVYNEQFF; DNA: TGTGCCAGCAGTTACGCCCCAACGGGAGCGGTCTACAATGAGCAGTTCTTC